The T cell receptor (beta chain) described here comes from a study of radiation and T cells in renal cell carcinoma. Treatment meaning: treatment-naive control, cytoreductive nephrectomy. The method was immunoSEQ multiplex PCR; TCRdb's version includes in-frame clones alone and lacks a portion of them. The table shows fewer than 15,000 clones, with more than 55% occurring only once. The TCR sequence derives from a man aged 60 to 75 with renal cell carcinoma. The starting material was tumor tissue, obtained from a patient whose treatment was nephrectomy without radiotherapy.

This chain's CDR3 is CASVAGTSYEQYF. CDR3 bases: TGTGCCAGCGTAGCGGGAACCTCCTACGAGCAGTACTTC. The genes are TRBV2 and TRBJ2-7; 8 bases are a match to TRBD2. V lost 8 bases and J lost 0; bases outside the gene matches: 3. The CDR3 is made up of 13 amino acids. Germline CDR1 reads SNHLY; CDR2 reads FYNNEI.